The clone carrying this T cell receptor beta chain was recorded at least ten times. Antigen: not known. TCRdb redid the calling of the reads with MiXCR, one entry per CDR3 protein. The sample shows 85,000 to 120,000 distinct CDR3 sequences, 15% to 20% of them seen only once. This sample is drawn from a study of T cell repertoires in cytomegalovirus infection. Looking at the study overall: Public TCR beta signatures indicated both CMV infection and matching HLA type. Overall study results and limits: HLA-C-restricted CMV clonotypes gave the most frequent clonotype in two of eight donors.

Germline loops: CDR1 SGHTA, CDR2 FQGNSA. The CDR3 has 14 residues. The V segment lost 4 bases and the J segment 6 bases; nucleotides outside the gene matches: 5. The chain recombines TRBV7-2 with TRBJ2-1; TRBD2 aligns across 8 bases. Input material: PBMCs. This clonotype originated in a human donor in good health (CMV status not recorded). Some clones in this sample may be carry-over from other donors' samples. CDR3 DNA sequence: TGTGCCAGCAGCTACCCGGGGGGGGGCAATGAGCAGTTCTTC. This sequence encodes CASSYPGGGNEQFF.